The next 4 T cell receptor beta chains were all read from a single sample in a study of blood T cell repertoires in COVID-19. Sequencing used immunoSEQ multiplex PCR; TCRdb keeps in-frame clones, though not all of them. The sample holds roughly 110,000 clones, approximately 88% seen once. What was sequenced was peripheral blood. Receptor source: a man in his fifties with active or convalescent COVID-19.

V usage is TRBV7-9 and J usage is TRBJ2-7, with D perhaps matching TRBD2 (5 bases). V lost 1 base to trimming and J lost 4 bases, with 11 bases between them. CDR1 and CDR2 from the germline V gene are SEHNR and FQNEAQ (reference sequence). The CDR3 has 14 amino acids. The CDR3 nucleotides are TGTGCCAGCAGCTTAGTGGTTAGCGAATACGAGCAGTACTTC. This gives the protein CASSLVVSEYEQYF.

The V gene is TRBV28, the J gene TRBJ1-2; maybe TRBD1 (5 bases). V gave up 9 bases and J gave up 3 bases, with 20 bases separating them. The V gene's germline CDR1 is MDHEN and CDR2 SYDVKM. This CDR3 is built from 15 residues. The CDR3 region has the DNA TGTGCCAGGAGGATGCGGGGAGGGGTTGACTATGGCTACACCTTC. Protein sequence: CARRMRGGVDYGYTF.

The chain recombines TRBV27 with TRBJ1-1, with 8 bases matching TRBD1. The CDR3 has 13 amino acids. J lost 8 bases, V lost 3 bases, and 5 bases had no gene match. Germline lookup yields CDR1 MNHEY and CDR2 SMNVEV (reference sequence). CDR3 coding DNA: TGTGCCAGCAGTTTTCTAGGACAGGGAGAAGCTTTCTTT. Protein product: CASSFLGQGEAFF.

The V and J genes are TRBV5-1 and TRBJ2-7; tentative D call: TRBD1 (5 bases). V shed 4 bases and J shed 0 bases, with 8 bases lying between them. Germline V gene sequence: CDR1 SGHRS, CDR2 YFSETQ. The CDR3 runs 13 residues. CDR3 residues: CASSQDNSYEQYF. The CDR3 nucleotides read TGCGCCAGCAGCCAGGACAACTCCTACGAGCAGTACTTC. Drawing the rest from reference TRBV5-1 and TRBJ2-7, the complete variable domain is KAGVTQTPRYLIKTRGQQVTLSCSPISGHRSVSWYQQTPGQGLQFLFEYFSETQRNKGNFPGRFSGRQFSNSRSEMNVSTLELGDSALYLCASSQDNSYEQYFGPGTRLTVT.